These 13 T cell receptor beta chains were all obtained from the same sample, sequenced in a study of blood T cells in healthy people across ages. A second PCR, run for roughly 7 to 11 cycles, used a sample-barcoded 5' primer plus a J-beta primer mix. TCRdb called the 5' RACE reads again in MiXCR, with one record for every CDR3 protein. The table lists more than 800,000 distinct CDR3 sequences, under 30% of them singletons, with 15% to 20% in the top ten. The sequencing input was blood. The receptors were sampled from an elderly woman in good health.

This clonotype was detected many times. This chain uses TRBV27 with TRBJ1-2, with TRBD1 identical over 8 bases. The CDR3 has 14 residues. In germline, CDR1 is MNHEY, CDR2 SMNVEV (reference sequence). Trimming at V came to 6 bases and at J to 3 bases, leaving 6 bases not matched to a gene. The CDR3 reads CASSRTGYDYGYTF. The CDR3 nucleotides read TGTGCCAGCAGCCGGACAGGGTATGACTATGGCTACACCTTC.

This chain links TRBV12-3 or TRBV12-4 with TRBJ1-4; D possibly corresponds to TRBD1 (5 bases). The CDR3 totals 13 residues. With 3 bases removed from V and 6 bases from J, the gap between germline ends came to 8 bases. The CDR3 sequence: CASSFGAYEKLFF. CDR3 bases: TGTGCCAGCAGTTTTGGGGCGTATGAAAAACTGTTTTTT.

The chain couples TRBV7-2 to TRBJ2-3, with 10 bases identical to TRBD2. Unmatched junction bases numbered 9, after V lost 6 bases and J lost 6 bases. CDR3 length equals 15 residues. Germline V gene sequence: CDR1 SGHTA, CDR2 FQGNSA. The CDR3 loop is CASSPASGSFDTQYF. The DNA of the CDR3 is TGTGCCAGCAGTCCCGCTAGCGGGAGCTTCGATACGCAGTATTTT.

This clonotype was picked up a small number of times. A much larger clone is a single base away; this may be a read error. The chain employs TRBV4-1 and TRBJ2-5, with TRBD1 matching 11 bases. The DNA end lines up better with TRBJ2-7; the J call may be wrong. Germline lookup yields CDR1 MGHRA and CDR2 YSYEKL. CDR3 size: 16 residues. CDR3 loop: CASTKSPGTGGYEQYF. The CDR3, as DNA: TGCGCCAGCACCAAGTCCCCCGGGACAGGGGGCTACGAGCAGTACTTC.

This clonotype was counted many times. V usage is TRBV5-1 and J usage is TRBJ2-7; 8 nucleotides agree with TRBD1. CDR1 is SGHRS, CDR2 YFSETQ, per germline. The CDR3 has 14 amino acids. V was pared by 3 bases and J by 5 bases, with 7 bases of the junction left unmatched. The CDR3 DNA reads TGCGCCAGCAGCTCTGGACAGGGTCACAACGAGCAGTACTTC. It translates to CASSSGQGHNEQYF.

This rearrangement joins TRBV12-3 or TRBV12-4 to TRBJ1-2; maybe TRBD1 (6 bases). Trimming removed 5 bases at V and 5 bases at J, with 15 bases between. The CDR3 spans 14 residues. The CDR3 reads CASSPSGESYGYTF. The CDR3 DNA sequence: TGTGCCAGCAGTCCTTCAGGGGAGTCTTATGGCTACACCTTC.

This clonotype was seen a few times. This sequence joins TRBV2 and TRBJ1-5, with D possibly TRBD1 on 5 matching bases. Germline CDR1 reads SNHLY; CDR2 reads FYNNEI. The ends were cut back, 4 bases at V and 2 bases at J, with 9 bases in the middle. This CDR3 region has 14 residues. The CDR3 DNA is TGTGCCAGCAGTGGGGGGTACGGCAATCAGCCCCAGCATTTT. It is translated as CASSGGYGNQPQHF.

At least ten counts were recorded for this clonotype. The rearrangement links TRBV20-1 to TRBJ2-3; 13 positions agree with TRBD2. Unmatched junction bases numbered 13, after V lost 2 bases and J lost 14 bases. The CDR3 length is 15 residues. Germline loops: CDR1 DFQATT, CDR2 SNEGSKA (reference sequence). CDR3 region: CSARKTSGGPQVRYF. CDR3 DNA sequence: TGCAGTGCTAGAAAGACTAGCGGGGGGCCCCAAGTTCGGTATTTT.

This clonotype was counted ten times or more. This rearrangement joins TRBV5-1 to TRBJ1-2; D is unclear. There are 14 residues in the CDR3. V shed 0 bases and J shed 4 bases, with 10 bases lying between them. Germline values: CDR1 SGHRS, CDR2 YFSETQ. CDR3 DNA: TGCGCCAGCAGCTTGGTGGCAGGCGGCTATGGCTACACCTTC. This codes for CASSLVAGGYGYTF.

The chain combines TRBV7-8 with TRBJ2-5; tentatively, D is TRBD1 (5 bases). The J call is in doubt because the DNA end fits TRBJ2-1 better. Germline values: CDR1 SGHVS, CDR2 FQNEAQ. This CDR3 region has 19 residues. CDR3 DNA sequence: TGTGCCAGCAGCCCAAGACGGGTATGGGGCAGGGAATTACAAGAGACCCAGTTCTTC. Its protein product is CASSPRRVWGRELQETQFF.

A note on this clonotype: One base away lies a much larger clone, so this may be a sequencing read error. This sequence joins TRBV10-3 and TRBJ1-2; D gene unclear. The CDR3 runs 13 residues. Germline V gene sequence: CDR1 ENHRY, CDR2 SYGVKD. This CDR3 is CVISEIGNYGYTF. The DNA for the CDR3 is TGTGTCATCAGTGAAATAGGGAACTATGGCTACACCTTC.

The rearrangement joins TRBV5-1 to TRBJ1-2; 7 bases are shared with TRBD1. This CDR3 region has 13 residues. Trimming cost V 4 bases and J 8 bases; bases outside gene matches: 8. Germline lookup yields CDR1 SGHRS and CDR2 YFSETQ. The CDR3 DNA sequence: TGCGCCAGCAGCCAGCTGACAGGGTCAGGCTACACCTTC. Protein sequence: CASSQLTGSGYTF.

About this clonotype itself: This may be a read error: a much more frequent sequence differs by one nucleotide. This chain's CDR3 is CVSIRRGASSYNEQFF. DNA for the CDR3: TGTGTCAGCATCCGACGGGGGGCAAGCTCCTACAATGAGCAGTTCTTC. The chain combines TRBV5-6 with TRBJ2-1; TRBD2 is a possible D gene (7 bases). The CDR3 consists of 16 residues. Germline CDR1 is SGHDT and CDR2 is YYEEEE.